The entry that follows covers one T cell receptor beta chain sequence. The V end was cut by 9 bases, the J end by 0 bases, with 11 bases between. The CDR3 length is 13 residues. CDR1 WSHSY and CDR2 SAAADI come from the germline V gene. Assay: immunoSEQ multiplex PCR; the TCRdb copy retains only in-frame clones and omits some. The sample records under 250,000 clones, approximately 80% being singletons. The sample belongs to a study of blood T cell repertoires in COVID-19. About the research overall: COVID-19 samples from acute and convalescent phases originated in the United States, Italy and Spain. The analysed material was cDNA or gDNA that came from T cells, B-cell-depleted T cells, or PBMCs.

This clonotype originated in a man aged 80 or over with acute or convalescent COVID-19. The sequenced sample consisted of peripheral blood. The chain employs TRBV10-2 and TRBJ1-1; D remains unclear. CDR3 in DNA: TGCGCCAGTCTGACACGATTGAACACTGAAGCTTTCTTT. It is translated as CASLTRLNTEAFF.